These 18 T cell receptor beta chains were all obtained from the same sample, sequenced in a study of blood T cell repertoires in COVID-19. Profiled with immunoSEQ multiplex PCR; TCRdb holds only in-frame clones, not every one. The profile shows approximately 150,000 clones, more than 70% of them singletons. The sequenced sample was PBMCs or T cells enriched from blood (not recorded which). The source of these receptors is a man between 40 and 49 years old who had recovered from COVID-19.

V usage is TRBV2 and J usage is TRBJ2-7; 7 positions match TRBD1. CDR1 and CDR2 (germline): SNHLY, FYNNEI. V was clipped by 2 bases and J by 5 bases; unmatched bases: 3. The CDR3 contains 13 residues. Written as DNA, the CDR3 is TGTGCCAGCAGTGAAACGACAGGGAACGAGCAGTACGTC. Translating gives CASSETTGNEQYV.

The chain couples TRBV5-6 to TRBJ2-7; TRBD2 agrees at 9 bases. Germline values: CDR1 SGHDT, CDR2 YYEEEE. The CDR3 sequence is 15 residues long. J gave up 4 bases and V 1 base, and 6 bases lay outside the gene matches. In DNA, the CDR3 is TGTGCCAGCAGCTTGCCTAGCGGGGACACTTACGAGCAGTACTTC. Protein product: CASSLPSGDTYEQYF.

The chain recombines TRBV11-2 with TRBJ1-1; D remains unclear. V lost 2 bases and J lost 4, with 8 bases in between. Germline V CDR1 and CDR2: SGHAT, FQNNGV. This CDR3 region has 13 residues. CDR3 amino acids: CASSLQDSTEAFF. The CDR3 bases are TGTGCCAGCAGCTTACAGGATAGCACTGAAGCTTTCTTT.

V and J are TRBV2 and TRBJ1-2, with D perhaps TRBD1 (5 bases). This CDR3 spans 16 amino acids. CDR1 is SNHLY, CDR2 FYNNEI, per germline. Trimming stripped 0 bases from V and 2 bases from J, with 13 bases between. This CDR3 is CASSEAIAGGNYGYTF. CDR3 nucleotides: TGTGCCAGCAGTGAAGCGATCGCGGGGGGAAACTATGGCTACACCTTC.

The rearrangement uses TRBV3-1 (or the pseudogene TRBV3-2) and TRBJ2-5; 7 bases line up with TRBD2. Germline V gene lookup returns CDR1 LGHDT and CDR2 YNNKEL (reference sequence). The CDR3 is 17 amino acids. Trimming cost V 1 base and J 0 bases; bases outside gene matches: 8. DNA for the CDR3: TGTGCCAGCAGCCAAGTCTCTCTGCGGGGGTACCAAGAGACCCAGTACTTC. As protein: CASSQVSLRGYQETQYF.

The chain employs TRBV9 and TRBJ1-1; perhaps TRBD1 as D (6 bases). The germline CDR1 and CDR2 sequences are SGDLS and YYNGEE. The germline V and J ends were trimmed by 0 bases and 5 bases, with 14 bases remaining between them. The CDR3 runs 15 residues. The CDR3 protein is CASSVDPQGSTEAFF. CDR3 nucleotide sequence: TGTGCCAGCAGCGTAGATCCCCAGGGGAGTACTGAAGCTTTCTTT.

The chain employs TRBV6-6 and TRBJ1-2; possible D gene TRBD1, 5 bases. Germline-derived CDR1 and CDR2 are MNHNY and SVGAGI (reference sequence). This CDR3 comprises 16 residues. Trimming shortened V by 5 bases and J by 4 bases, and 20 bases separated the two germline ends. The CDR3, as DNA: TGTGCCAGCAGTCGAGACGGCACAGGCAGACCCTATGGCTACACCTTC. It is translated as CASSRDGTGRPYGYTF.

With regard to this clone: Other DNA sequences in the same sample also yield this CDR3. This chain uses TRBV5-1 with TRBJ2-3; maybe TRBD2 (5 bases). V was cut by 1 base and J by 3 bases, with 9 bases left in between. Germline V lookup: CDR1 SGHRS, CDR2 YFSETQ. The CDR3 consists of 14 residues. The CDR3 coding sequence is TGCGCCAGCAGCTTGTCTGCGGGTACAGATACGCAGTATTTT. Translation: CASSLSAGTDTQYF.

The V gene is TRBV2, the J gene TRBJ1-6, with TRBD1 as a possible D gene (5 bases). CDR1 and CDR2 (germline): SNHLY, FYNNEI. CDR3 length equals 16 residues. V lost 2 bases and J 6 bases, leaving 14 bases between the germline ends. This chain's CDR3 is CASSELAPGGNSPLHF. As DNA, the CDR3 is TGTGCCAGCAGTGAATTGGCTCCCGGGGGTAATTCACCCCTCCACTTT.

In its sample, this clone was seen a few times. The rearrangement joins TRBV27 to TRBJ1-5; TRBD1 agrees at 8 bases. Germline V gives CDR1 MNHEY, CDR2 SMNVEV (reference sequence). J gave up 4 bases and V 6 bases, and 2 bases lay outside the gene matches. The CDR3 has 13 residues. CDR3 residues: CASRRQGNQPQHF. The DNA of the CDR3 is TGTGCCAGCAGGAGACAGGGGAATCAGCCCCAGCATTTT.

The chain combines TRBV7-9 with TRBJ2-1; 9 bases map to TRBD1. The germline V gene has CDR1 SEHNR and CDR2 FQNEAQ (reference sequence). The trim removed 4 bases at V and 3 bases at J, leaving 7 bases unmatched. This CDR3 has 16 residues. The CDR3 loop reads CASSSRDRVYYNEQFF. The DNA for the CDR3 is TGTGCCAGCAGCTCTCGGGACAGGGTATACTACAATGAGCAGTTCTTC.

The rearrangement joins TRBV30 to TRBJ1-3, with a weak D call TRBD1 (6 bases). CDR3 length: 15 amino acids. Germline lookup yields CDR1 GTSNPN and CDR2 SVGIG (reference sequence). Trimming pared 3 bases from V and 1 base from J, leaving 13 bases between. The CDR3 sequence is CAWSKTGQSGNTIYF. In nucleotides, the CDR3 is TGTGCCTGGAGCAAAACAGGGCAATCTGGAAACACCATATATTTT.

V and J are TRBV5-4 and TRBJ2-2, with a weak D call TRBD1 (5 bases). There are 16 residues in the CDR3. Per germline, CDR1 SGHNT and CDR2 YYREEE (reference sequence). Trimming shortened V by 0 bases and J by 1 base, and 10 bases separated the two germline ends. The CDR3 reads CASSLGGRQNTGELFF. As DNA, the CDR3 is TGTGCCAGCAGCTTGGGGGGCAGACAGAACACCGGGGAGCTGTTTTTT.

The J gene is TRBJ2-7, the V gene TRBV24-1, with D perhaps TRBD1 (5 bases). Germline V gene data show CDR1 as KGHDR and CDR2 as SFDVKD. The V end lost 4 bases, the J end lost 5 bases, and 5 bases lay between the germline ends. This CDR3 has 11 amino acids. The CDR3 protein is CATSETDEQYV. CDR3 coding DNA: TGTGCCACCAGTGAGACAGACGAGCAGTACGTC.

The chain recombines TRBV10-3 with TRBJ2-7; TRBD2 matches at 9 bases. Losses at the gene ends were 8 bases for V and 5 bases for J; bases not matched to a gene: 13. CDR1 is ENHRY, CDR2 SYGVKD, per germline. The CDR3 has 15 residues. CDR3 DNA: TGTGCCATCGGCGACAGTGGCGGGGGGGTCGACGAGCAGTACTTC. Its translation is CAIGDSGGGVDEQYF.

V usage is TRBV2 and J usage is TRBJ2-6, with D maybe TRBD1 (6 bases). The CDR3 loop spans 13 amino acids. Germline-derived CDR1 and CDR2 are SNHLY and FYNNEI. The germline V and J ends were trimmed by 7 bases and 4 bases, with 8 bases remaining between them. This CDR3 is CASIGGGANVLTF. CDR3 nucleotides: TGTGCCAGCATTGGGGGCGGGGCCAACGTCCTGACTTTC.

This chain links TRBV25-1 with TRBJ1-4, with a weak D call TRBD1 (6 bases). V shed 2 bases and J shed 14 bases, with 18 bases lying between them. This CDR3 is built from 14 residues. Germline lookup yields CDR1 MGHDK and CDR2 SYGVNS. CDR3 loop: CASSEQGGGAGLFF. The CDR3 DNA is TGTGCCAGCAGTGAACAGGGTGGGGGGGCTGGTCTGTTTTTT.

This chain's CDR3 is CARRMAGTGDRNQPQHF. In DNA form, the CDR3 reads TGTGCCAGACGGATGGCCGGGACAGGGGATCGGAATCAGCCCCAGCATTTT. The V gene is TRBV27, the J gene TRBJ1-5, with TRBD1 matching over 10 bases. Germline V gene lookup returns CDR1 MNHEY and CDR2 SMNVEV (reference sequence). With V trimmed by 9 bases and J by 4 bases, 15 bases remained unmatched. The CDR3 has 17 amino acids.